The 21 T cell receptor beta chains presented below share a single source sample, sequenced in a study of blood T cell repertoires in COVID-19. The data were produced by immunoSEQ multiplex PCR, yet TCRdb's version contains in-frame clones alone and is incomplete. The table records some 210,000 clones, around 90% of them present only once. The sequenced sample consisted of peripheral blood. These TCRs come from a man between 25 and 39 years old with acute or convalescent COVID-19.

This chain joins TRBV28 and TRBJ1-5, with a tentative D call TRBD1 (5 bases). V gave up 6 bases and J gave up 2 bases, with 14 bases separating them. The CDR3 extends over 15 amino acids. Germline-derived CDR1 and CDR2 are MDHEN and SYDVKM. CDR3 amino acids: CASSPRGGGNQPQHF. For the CDR3, the DNA is TGTGCCAGCAGCCCTCGGGGGGGAGGCAATCAGCCCCAGCATTTT. Looking up the rest from reference TRBV28 and TRBJ1-5 gives the full variable domain: DVKVTQSSRYLVKRTGEKVFLECVQDMDHENMFWYRQDPGLGLRLIYFSYDVKMKEKGDIPEGYSVSREKKERFSLILESASTNQTSMYLCASSPRGGGNQPQHFGDGTRLSIL.

The chain carries TRBV5-1 and TRBJ2-7, with TRBD2 identical over 13 bases. This CDR3 is built from 16 residues. Per the germline V gene, CDR1 is SGHRS and CDR2 is YFSETQ. The V and J ends lost 4 bases and 1 base, in that order; junction bases with no gene match: 5. The DNA for the CDR3 is TGCGCCAGCAGCCCGGGACTAGCGGGAATATCCTACGAGCAGTACTTC. It specifies CASSPGLAGISYEQYF. The whole variable domain, filled in from reference TRBV5-1 and TRBJ2-7, reads KAGVTQTPRYLIKTRGQQVTLSCSPISGHRSVSWYQQTPGQGLQFLFEYFSETQRNKGNFPGRFSGRQFSNSRSEMNVSTLELGDSALYLCASSPGLAGISYEQYFGPGTRLTVT.

This rearrangement joins TRBV7-3 to TRBJ1-2; D possibly corresponds to TRBD1 (6 bases). The germline V gene encodes CDR1 SGHTA and CDR2 FQGTGA. This CDR3 region has 13 residues. V shed 8 bases and J shed 3 bases, with 13 bases lying between them. The CDR3 DNA sequence: TGTGCCAGCGCTCGGGACAAGGACTATGGCTACACCTTC. This encodes CASARDKDYGYTF. Full variable domain (outside the CDR3, taken from reference TRBV7-3 and TRBJ1-2): GAGVSQTPSNKVTEKGKYVELRCDPISGHTALYWYRQSLGQGPEFLIYFQGTGAADDSGLPNDRFFAVRPEGSVSTLKIQRTERGDSAVYLCASARDKDYGYTFGSGTRLTVV.

The V call is TRBV14, the J call TRBJ1-1; possibly TRBD1 for D (5 bases). The CDR3 has 13 amino acids. Per the germline V gene, CDR1 is SGHDN and CDR2 is FVKESK. V shed 5 bases and J shed 5 bases, with 12 bases lying between them. CDR3 bases: TGTGCCAGCAGCGGCCAGGGAGGAACTGAAGCTTTCTTT. Translated: CASSGQGGTEAFF.

The chain employs TRBV9 and TRBJ1-1, with 7 bases fitting TRBD1. V shed 4 bases and J 3 bases; nucleotides not matched to a gene: 9. This CDR3 comprises 15 residues. CDR1 and CDR2 (germline): SGDLS, YYNGEE. As DNA, the CDR3 is TGTGCCAGCAGCCCCTGGACAGGCATGGACACTGAAGCTTTCTTT. It is translated as CASSPWTGMDTEAFF.

The chain combines TRBV11-2 with TRBJ1-1; D perhaps matches TRBD1 (6 bases). The CDR3 has 16 amino acids. The germline V gene encodes CDR1 SGHAT and CDR2 FQNNGV. V gave up 3 bases and J gave up 4 bases, with 18 bases separating them. The chain's CDR3 is CASSFLKGQRGTEAFF. CDR3 bases: TGTGCCAGCAGCTTCCTAAAAGGACAGAGGGGCACTGAAGCTTTCTTT. Variable domain in full (rest from reference TRBV11-2 and TRBJ1-1): EAGVAQSPRYKIIEKRQSVAFWCNPISGHATLYWYQQILGQGPKLLIQFQNNGVVDDSQLPKDRFSAERLKGVDSTLKIQPAKLEDSAVYLCASSFLKGQRGTEAFFGQGTRLTVV.

The J gene is TRBJ1-5, the V gene TRBV2; TRBD1 aligns across 7 bases. Germline values: CDR1 SNHLY, CDR2 FYNNEI. The V gene end was trimmed by 4 bases and the J gene end by 5 bases; junction bases not matched to a gene: 5. The CDR3 is 14 amino acids. The CDR3 protein is CASSATGTDQPQHF. CDR3 bases: TGTGCCAGCAGTGCGACAGGGACGGATCAGCCCCAGCATTTT.

The chain carries TRBV6-5 and TRBJ1-6; D is possibly TRBD1 (5 bases). CDR3 length equals 15 residues. CDR1 MNHEY and CDR2 SVGAGI come from the germline V gene. Trimming cost V 2 bases and J 6 bases, with 11 bases left between them. The CDR3 coding sequence is TGTGCCAGCAGTTACCAATGGGGGGGTAATTCACCCCTCCACTTT. It encodes CASSYQWGGNSPLHF.

The chain combines TRBV29-1 with TRBJ2-6, with D possibly being TRBD2 (5 bases). V gave up 3 bases and J gave up 3 bases, with 12 bases separating them. Germline V gene data show CDR1 as SQVTM and CDR2 as ANQGSEA. This CDR3 has 15 residues. CDR3 DNA sequence: TGCAGCGTTGATCGGGGAGCTAGTGGGGCCAACGTCCTGACTTTC. It yields the protein CSVDRGASGANVLTF.

This chain links TRBV30 with TRBJ1-4; maybe TRBD1 (5 bases). Germline V lookup: CDR1 GTSNPN, CDR2 SVGIG (reference sequence). V was shortened by 2 bases and J by 6 bases, with 13 bases between the two germline ends. The CDR3 sequence is 14 residues long. CDR3 amino acids: CAWSFAPRDEKLFF. In nucleotides, the CDR3 is TGTGCCTGGAGTTTTGCACCCAGGGATGAAAAACTGTTTTTT.

V usage is TRBV12-3 or TRBV12-4 and J usage is TRBJ1-6; D uncertain. Trimming removed 8 bases from V and 7 bases from J, with 12 bases in between. The CDR3 is 13 amino acids. The CDR3 protein is CASGPPGNSPLHF. DNA for the CDR3: TGTGCCAGCGGACCCCCGGGGAATTCACCCCTCCACTTT.

The rearrangement joins TRBV7-9 to TRBJ1-6; 8 nucleotides agree with TRBD1. CDR3 length: 14 amino acids. The J segment lost 9 bases and the V segment lost 3 bases, leaving 4 bases of the junction unmatched. CDR1 is SEHNR and CDR2 is FQNEAQ in the germline V gene (reference sequence). This chain's CDR3 is CASSLDRVGSPLHF. The CDR3 region has the DNA TGTGCCAGCAGCTTGGACAGGGTGGGTTCACCCCTCCACTTT.

The chain has TRBV2 and TRBJ1-2; 7 bases align to TRBD1. This CDR3 has 14 amino acids. Germline loops: CDR1 SNHLY, CDR2 FYNNEI. V shed 4 bases and J 2 bases; nucleotides not matched to a gene: 4. CDR3 sequence: CASSGETGNYGYTF. The DNA for the CDR3 is TGTGCCAGCAGTGGAGAGACAGGGAACTATGGCTACACCTTC.

The chain has TRBV28 and TRBJ2-1; TRBD2 agrees at 11 bases. The germline V gene has CDR1 MDHEN and CDR2 SYDVKM. The J segment lost 4 bases and the V segment lost 8 bases, leaving 7 bases of the junction unmatched. The CDR3 runs 15 residues. This chain's CDR3 is CASGTLAGGYNEQFF. CDR3 in DNA: TGTGCCAGCGGGACATTAGCGGGAGGGTACAATGAGCAGTTCTTC. The entire variable domain, with the rest obtained from reference TRBV28 and TRBJ2-1, is as follows: DVKVTQSSRYLVKRTGEKVFLECVQDMDHENMFWYRQDPGLGLRLIYFSYDVKMKEKGDIPEGYSVSREKKERFSLILESASTNQTSMYLCASGTLAGGYNEQFFGPGTRLTVL.

This rearrangement joins TRBV5-1 to TRBJ1-2; no clear D. The germline gives CDR1 SGHRS, CDR2 YFSETQ. This CDR3 has 13 residues. Trimming stripped 1 base from V and 2 bases from J, with 6 bases between. The CDR3 is CASSLMANYGYTF. In DNA form, the CDR3 reads TGCGCCAGCAGCTTGATGGCCAACTATGGCTACACCTTC.

Note on this clone: One end of the junction is discordant with germline, which a read error may explain. The gene calls are TRBV5-1 and TRBJ2-1; D gene unclear. The CDR3 contains 11 residues. Looked up from germline, CDR1 is SGHRS and CDR2 is YFSETQ. This CDR3 reads CASSTYNEQFF. The CDR3 DNA follows: TGCGCCAGCAGCACCTATAATGAGCAGTTCTTC.

The chain couples TRBV6-5 to TRBJ2-1; D is perhaps TRBD2 (5 bases). Germline assignment: CDR1 MNHEY and CDR2 SVGAGI. This CDR3 has 16 amino acids. V was shortened by 4 bases and J by 0 bases, with 13 bases between the two germline ends. CDR3 DNA: TGTGCCAGCAGTTGGGCTAGCCCCGACTCCTACAATGAGCAGTTCTTC. It is translated as CASSWASPDSYNEQFF.

The CDR3 sequence is CASSRTGSSSYEQYF. As DNA, the CDR3 is TGTGCCAGCAGCAGGACGGGATCCTCCTCCTACGAGCAGTACTTC. V is TRBV28 and J is TRBJ2-7; D is perhaps TRBD2 (5 bases). The CDR3 has 15 residues. The V gene lost 6 bases and the J gene lost 0 bases, with 15 bases spanning the gap. From germline, CDR1 is MDHEN and CDR2 SYDVKM.

The chain links TRBV4-2 to TRBJ2-1; 8 nucleotides align to TRBD2. Germline CDR1 reads LGHNA; CDR2 reads YNFKEQ. Trimming at V came to 0 bases and at J to 6 bases, leaving 4 bases not matched to a gene. The CDR3 is made up of 15 amino acids. CDR3 residues: CASSQDRLASNEQFF. In nucleotides, the CDR3 is TGTGCCAGCAGCCAAGATCGACTAGCGAGCAATGAGCAGTTCTTC.

This chain joins TRBV5-1 and TRBJ1-1; possible D gene TRBD1, 6 bases. This CDR3 comprises 14 residues. The V gene lost 0 bases and the J gene lost 0 bases, with 6 bases spanning the gap. Looked up from germline, CDR1 is SGHRS and CDR2 is YFSETQ. The CDR3 here is CASSLGTVNTEAFF. The CDR3 DNA reads as TGCGCCAGCAGCTTGGGGACAGTGAACACTGAAGCTTTCTTT.

The chain joins TRBV28 to TRBJ1-2; D ambiguous. V dropped 5 bases and J dropped 0 bases, with 7 bases sitting between them. The CDR3 covers 13 residues. CDR1 and CDR2 (germline): MDHEN, SYDVKM. CDR3 in amino acids: CASSQSTNYGYTF. CDR3 coding DNA: TGTGCCAGCAGTCAATCCACTAACTATGGCTACACCTTC.